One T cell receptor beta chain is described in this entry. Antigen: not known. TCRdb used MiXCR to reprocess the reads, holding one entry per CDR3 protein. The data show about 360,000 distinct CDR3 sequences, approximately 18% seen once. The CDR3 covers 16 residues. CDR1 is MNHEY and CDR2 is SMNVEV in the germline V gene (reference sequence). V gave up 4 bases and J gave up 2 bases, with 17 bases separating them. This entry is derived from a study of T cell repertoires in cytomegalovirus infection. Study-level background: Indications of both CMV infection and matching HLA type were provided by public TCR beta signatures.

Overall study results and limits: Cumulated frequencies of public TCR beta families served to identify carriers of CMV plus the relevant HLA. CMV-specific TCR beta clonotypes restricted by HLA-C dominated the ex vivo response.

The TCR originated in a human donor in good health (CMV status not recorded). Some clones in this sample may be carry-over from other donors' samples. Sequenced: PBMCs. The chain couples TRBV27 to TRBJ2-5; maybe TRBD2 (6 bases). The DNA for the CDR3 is TGTGCCAGCAGTTCTAGCGTTCTAGGCGGACAAGAGACCCAGTACTTC. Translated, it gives CASSSSVLGGQETQYF.